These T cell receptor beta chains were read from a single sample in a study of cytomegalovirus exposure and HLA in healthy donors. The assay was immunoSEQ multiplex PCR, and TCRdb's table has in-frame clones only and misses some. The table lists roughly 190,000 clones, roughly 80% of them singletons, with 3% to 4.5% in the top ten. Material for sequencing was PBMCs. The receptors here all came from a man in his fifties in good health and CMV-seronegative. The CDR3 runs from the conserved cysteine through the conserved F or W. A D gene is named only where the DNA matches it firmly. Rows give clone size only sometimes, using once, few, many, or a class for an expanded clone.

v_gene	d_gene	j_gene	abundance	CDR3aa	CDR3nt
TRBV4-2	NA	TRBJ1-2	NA	CASSQTGNYGYTF	TGTGCCAGCAGCCAAACAGGGAACTATGGCTACACCTTC
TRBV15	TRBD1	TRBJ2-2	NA	CATSRHRGGTGELFF	TGTGCCACCAGCAGGCACAGGGGTGGCACCGGGGAGCTGTTTTTT
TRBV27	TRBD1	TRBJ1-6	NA	CASSPRAGTGNSPLHF	TGTGCCAGCTCCCCCCGAGCCGGGACAGGGAATTCACCCCTCCACTTT
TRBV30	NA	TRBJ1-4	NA	CAWSRGEKLFF	TGTGCCTGGAGTCGCGGTGAAAAACTGTTTTTT
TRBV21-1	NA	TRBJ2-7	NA	CASKAPIILSYEQYF	TGTGCCAGCAAAGCCCCCATCATACTATCCTACGAGCAGTACTTC
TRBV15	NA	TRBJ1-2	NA	CATSRDLLQADGDGYTF	TGTGCCACCAGCAGAGATCTTTTGCAGGCCGACGGCGATGGCTACACCTTC
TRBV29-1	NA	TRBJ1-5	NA	CSVELTVNSNQPQHF	TGCAGCGTTGAATTGACAGTTAATAGCAATCAGCCCCAGCATTTT
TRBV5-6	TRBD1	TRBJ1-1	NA	CASSAGQGSIRAFF	TGTGCCAGCAGCGCCGGACAGGGCTCCATTAGAGCTTTCTTT
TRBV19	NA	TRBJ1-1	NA	CASSIARNNEAFF	TGTGCCAGTAGTATAGCTAGGAATAATGAAGCTTTCTTT
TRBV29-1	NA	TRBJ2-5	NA	CSVRSETQYF	TGCAGCGTCCGTTCAGAGACCCAGTACTTC
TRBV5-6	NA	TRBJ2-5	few	CASSLEGVVKTQYF	TGTGCCAGCAGCTTGGAGGGGGTGGTAAAGACCCAGTACTTC
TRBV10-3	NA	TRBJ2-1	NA	CAISELPGVYNEQFF	TGTGCCATCAGTGAGCTCCCAGGGGTCTACAATGAGCAGTTCTTC
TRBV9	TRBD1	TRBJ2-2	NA	CASSLNFRGPSTGELFF	TGTGCCAGCAGCCTCAATTTCAGGGGGCCGAGCACCGGGGAGCTGTTTTTT
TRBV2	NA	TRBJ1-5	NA	CASSERGSSNQPQHF	TGTGCCAGCAGTGAAAGGGGGAGCAGCAATCAGCCCCAGCATTTT
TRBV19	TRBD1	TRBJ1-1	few	CASSMLTGDGRWTFF	TGTGCCAGTAGTATGCTGACAGGGGACGGACGGTGGACTTTCTTT
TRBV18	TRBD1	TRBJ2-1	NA	CASSLQPGQGANNEQFF	TGTGCCAGCTCACTTCAGCCGGGACAGGGGGCGAACAATGAGCAGTTCTTC
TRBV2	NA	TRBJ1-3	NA	CASGGGLGTIYF	TGTGCCAGCGGCGGGGGTTTGGGCACCATATATTTT
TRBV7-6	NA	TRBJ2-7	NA	CASSPRLDYEQYF	TGTGCCAGCAGCCCTCGACTAGACTACGAGCAGTACTTC
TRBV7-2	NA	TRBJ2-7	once	CASSLERGREQYF	TGTGCCAGCAGCCTAGAAAGGGGGAGAGAGCAGTACTTC
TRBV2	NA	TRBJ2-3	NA	CASHRDRGGDTQYF	TGTGCCAGCCATCGGGATAGGGGGGGAGATACGCAGTATTTT
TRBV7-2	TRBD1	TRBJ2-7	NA	CASSFGGTGRYEQYF	TGTGCCAGCAGCTTTGGGGGGACAGGGAGGTACGAGCAGTACTTC
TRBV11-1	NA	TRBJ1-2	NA	CASSLDISYGYTF	TGTGCCAGCAGCTTGGACATTAGCTATGGCTACACCTTC